The T cell receptor beta chain described here comes from a study of blood T cells in healthy people across ages. Across the study: T cells yielded about one barcoded beta molecule per two cells through template switching. Study-level findings and limits: Unsorted PBMC input precluded a conclusive naive versus antigen-experienced comparison.

Concerning this clonotype: Its matching antigen is unknown.

Researchers collected about 10 milliliters of peripheral blood from every single donor. A second PCR, run for about 7 to 11 cycles, used a sample-barcoded 5' primer plus a J-beta primer mix. Carrying 12 random nucleotides, a template-switch adaptor labeled each individual cDNA molecule. Each CDR3 protein gets one entry after TCRdb re-called the 5' RACE reads with MiXCR. Altogether 780,000 or so distinct CDR3 sequences are present, about 61% being singletons, with the ten largest covering under 30%. V shed 2 bases, J shed 7 bases, and the junction held 11 bases outside the gene matches. Germline-derived CDR1 and CDR2 are SGHTA and FQGNSA. This CDR3 spans 17 amino acids.

This sequence joins TRBV7-2 and TRBJ1-4; 9 nucleotides match TRBD1. The clonotype was recovered from a man aged 40-49 years in good health. The sample consisted of blood. The DNA for the CDR3 is TGTGCCAGCAGCTTAAAGGGACAGGGTAGTTTGCTTGAAAAACTGTTTTTT. It codes for CASSLKGQGSLLEKLFF.